The present entry profiles one TCR beta chain with its context. The V and J ends lost 0 bases and 0 bases, in that order; junction bases with no gene match: 0. The germline V gene encodes CDR1 SGHRS and CDR2 YFSETQ. There are 14 residues in the CDR3. Survey-level immunoSEQ sequencing profiled the TCR beta repertoire. Using immunoSEQ multiplex PCR, the repertoire was profiled, and TCRdb retains in-frame clones only, with some absent. Seen here are around 49,000 clones, approximately 93% observed once, and the top ten hold approximately 11%. The specimen was PBMCs. This TCR derives from a man aged 35 to 55 with rheumatoid arthritis. The V and J genes are TRBV5-1 and TRBJ2-7, with 7 bases identical to TRBD1. The CDR3 reads CASSLGQGSYEQYF. DNA for the CDR3: TGCGCCAGCAGCTTGGGACAGGGCTCCTACGAGCAGTACTTC.